The 24 T cell receptor beta chains below come from one sample, sequenced in a study of blood T cells in healthy people across ages. The authors ran a second PCR of roughly 6 to 12 cycles using a sample-barcoded 5' primer and a J-beta primer mix. TCRdb re-derived calls from the 5' RACE reads in MiXCR, one entry per CDR3 protein. Altogether some 900,000 distinct CDR3 sequences are present, 45% to 50% being singletons, with the ten largest covering around an eighth. The specimen sequenced was blood. The receptors shown here come from a man aged 25-45 years in good health.

This chain links TRBV10-3 with TRBJ2-2; 15 positions match TRBD2. This CDR3 is built from 14 residues. The J segment lost 6 bases and the V segment lost 10 bases, leaving 3 bases of the junction unmatched. Germline CDR1 is ENHRY and CDR2 is SYGVKD. CDR3 amino acids: CATGTSGGSGELFF. In nucleotides, the CDR3 is TGTGCCACCGGGACTAGCGGGGGGTCCGGGGAGCTGTTTTTT.

Only one count was recorded for this clonotype. The V and J genes are TRBV12-3 or TRBV12-4 and TRBJ2-1, with D perhaps assigned TRBD1 or TRBD2 (5 bases each). V shed 2 bases and J shed 10 bases, with 18 bases lying between them. This CDR3 is 15 amino acids long. The CDR3 sequence: CASSLSSGGTGEQFF. DNA of the CDR3: TGTGCCAGCAGTTTATCCAGTGGGGGTACCGGGGAGCAGTTCTTC.

The V call is TRBV20-1, the J call TRBJ1-2; possibly TRBD1 for D (5 bases). This CDR3 has 10 amino acids. Germline assignment: CDR1 DFQATT and CDR2 SNEGSKA (reference sequence). V dropped 2 bases and J dropped 8 bases, with 6 bases sitting between them. The CDR3 loop reads CSARRGGYTF. The CDR3 DNA is TGCAGTGCTAGACGGGGCGGCTACACCTTC.

This clonotype has a single count. The chain is built from TRBV29-1 and TRBJ1-2; D unresolved. This CDR3 is built from 13 residues. Germline CDR1 and CDR2: SQVTM and ANQGSEA. V dropped 1 base and J dropped 4 bases, with 10 bases sitting between them. The CDR3 DNA reads as TGCAGCGTTGAAGTAGCAGGAGTCTATGGCTACACCTTC. Its protein product is CSVEVAGVYGYTF. Full variable domain (missing parts from reference TRBV29-1 and TRBJ1-2): SAVISQKPSRDICQRGTSLTIQCQVDSQVTMMFWYRQQPGQSLTLIATANQGSEATYESGFVIDKFPISRPNLTFSTLTVSNMSPEDSSIYLCSVEVAGVYGYTFGSGTRLTVV.

The chain recombines TRBV5-1 with TRBJ2-3; TRBD2 aligns across 12 bases. The CDR3 sequence is 16 residues long. Germline CDR1 is SGHRS and CDR2 is YFSETQ. Losses at the gene ends were 0 bases for V and 5 bases for J; bases not matched to a gene: 4. The CDR3 DNA sequence: TGCGCCAGCAGCTTGGGACTAGCGGGAGAGGTAGATACGCAGTATTTT. This encodes CASSLGLAGEVDTQYF.

The chain recombines TRBV7-6 with TRBJ2-6; D is perhaps TRBD1 (5 bases). Germline loops: CDR1 SGHVS, CDR2 FNYEAQ. This CDR3 has 16 residues. The V end lost 1 base, the J end lost 0 bases, and 7 bases lay between the germline ends. The CDR3 sequence: CASSLVGRSGANVLTF. The DNA of the CDR3 is TGTGCCAGCAGCTTAGTGGGGCGCTCTGGGGCCAACGTCCTGACTTTC.

The chain employs TRBV6-1 and TRBJ2-1; D perhaps matches TRBD1 (6 bases). V shed 4 bases and J shed 7 bases, with 11 bases lying between them. Germline V lookup: CDR1 MNHNS, CDR2 SASEGT. This CDR3 comprises 13 residues. CDR3 sequence reads: CASSAAGDNEQFF. The CDR3 DNA reads TGTGCCAGCAGTGCGGCAGGGGATAATGAGCAGTTCTTC.

There are a few counts of this clonotype. The rearrangement links TRBV25-1 to TRBJ1-2; D unresolved. V dropped 4 bases and J dropped 8 bases, with 8 bases sitting between them. CDR1 is MGHDK, CDR2 SYGVNS, per germline. The CDR3 is 11 amino acids. CDR3 DNA sequence: TGTGCCAGCAGTGTGGCGGGCGGCTACACCTTC. Translated, it gives CASSVAGGYTF.

The CDR3 nucleotides are TGCGCCAGCAGCGGAGGGGGACAAGCGAACACTGAAGCTTTCTTT. As protein: CASSGGGQANTEAFF. V and J are TRBV5-1 and TRBJ1-1; a weak D match, TRBD1 (6 bases). This CDR3 has 15 residues. Germline values: CDR1 SGHRS, CDR2 YFSETQ. Trimming shortened V by 4 bases and J by 1 base, and 14 bases separated the two germline ends.

The rearrangement links TRBV20-1 to TRBJ1-1; unclear D gene. The CDR3 runs to 13 residues. From germline, CDR1 is DFQATT and CDR2 SNEGSKA (reference sequence). V lost 1 base to trimming and J lost 6 bases, with 12 bases between them. CDR3 DNA: TGCAGTGCTAGAGGGAGAACCTCCGCTGAAGCTTTCTTT. It codes for CSARGRTSAEAFF.

This rearrangement joins TRBV29-1 to TRBJ2-7, with unresolved D. Germline V lookup: CDR1 SQVTM, CDR2 ANQGSEA. V dropped 4 bases and J dropped 4 bases, with 8 bases sitting between them. The CDR3 loop spans 11 amino acids. CDR3 residues: CSVVNGYEQYF. Written as DNA, the CDR3 is TGCAGCGTTGTTAACGGTTACGAGCAGTACTTC.

This clonotype was seen only a few times. The chain employs TRBV6-2 or TRBV6-3 and TRBJ1-2; unclear D gene. This CDR3 region has 12 residues. Germline V lookup: CDR1 MNHEY, CDR2 SVGEGT. V dropped 5 bases and J dropped 4 bases, with 8 bases sitting between them. The DNA for the CDR3 is TGTGCCAGCAGTCAGAAGGGCTATGGCTACACCTTC. It encodes CASSQKGYGYTF.

The V call is TRBV5-1, the J call TRBJ2-2; the D gene is possibly TRBD1 (5 bases). The V end was cut by 8 bases, the J end by 4 bases, with 18 bases between. The germline V gene encodes CDR1 SGHRS and CDR2 YFSETQ. The CDR3 contains 15 residues. CDR3 bases: TGCGCCAGTTCACAAGGGGCCTCAGGCACCGGGGAGCTGTTTTTT. This translates into CASSQGASGTGELFF.

This clonotype was seen more than once but under ten times. The chain has TRBV12-3 or TRBV12-4 and TRBJ2-1; D is unresolved. Trimming cost V 4 bases and J 8 bases, with 6 bases left between them. The CDR3 contains 11 residues. This CDR3 reads CASSWMDEQFF. CDR3 DNA sequence: TGTGCCAGCAGTTGGATGGATGAGCAGTTCTTC.

The rearrangement uses TRBV9 and TRBJ2-7, with 11 bases identical to TRBD2. The trim removed 3 bases at V and 2 bases at J, leaving 4 bases unmatched. This CDR3 region has 15 residues. Germline lookup yields CDR1 SGDLS and CDR2 YYNGEE. CDR3 nucleotide sequence: TGTGCCAGCAGCGCGGGGACTAGCGGTCCCTACGAGCAGTACTTC. As protein: CASSAGTSGPYEQYF.

This chain joins TRBV9 and TRBJ2-3; no reliable D call. In germline, CDR1 is SGDLS, CDR2 YYNGEE. Trimming shortened V by 0 bases and J by 4 bases, and 9 bases separated the two germline ends. The CDR3 is 14 residues long. In DNA form, the CDR3 reads TGTGCCAGCAGCGTAGTAGTGAGCTCAGATACGCAGTATTTT. This sequence encodes CASSVVVSSDTQYF.

There are a few counts of this clonotype. In DNA, the CDR3 is TGTGCCAGCAGTTTATTGGGGCCAGCGGGGGTCCAAGAGACCCAGTACTTC. It translates to CASSLLGPAGVQETQYF. The chain joins TRBV12-3 or TRBV12-4 to TRBJ2-5, with 8 bases identical to TRBD2. With V trimmed by 2 bases and J by 1 base, 9 bases remained unmatched. The CDR3 is 17 residues long.

This clonotype was recorded at least ten times. The CDR3 DNA follows: TGCGCCAGCAGCTTGTCGGCAGGGCCCTACGAGCAGTACTTC. Translated: CASSLSAGPYEQYF. This rearrangement joins TRBV5-1 to TRBJ2-7; maybe TRBD1 (5 bases). Germline CDR1 is SGHRS and CDR2 is YFSETQ. Trimming removed 1 base from V and 2 bases from J, with 10 bases in between. CDR3 length equals 14 residues.

Concerning this clonotype: Likely a read error: the CDR3 ends without its conserved phenylalanine or tryptophan. This chain uses TRBV4-1 with TRBJ2-7; D is possibly TRBD1 or TRBD2 (5 bases each). Germline CDR1 MGHRA, CDR2 YSYEKL. There are 16 residues in the CDR3. Trimming left V 0 bases short and J 2 bases short, with 14 bases between. As DNA, the CDR3 is TGCGCCAGCAGCCAAGACTTTCCGGGACGGACCTACGAGCAGTACTAC. Amino acids: CASSQDFPGRTYEQYY.

The V gene is TRBV29-1, the J gene TRBJ2-2, with a tentative D call TRBD1 (5 bases). The CDR3 is 13 residues long. V dropped 5 bases and J dropped 3 bases, with 10 bases sitting between them. Germline V gene lookup returns CDR1 SQVTM and CDR2 ANQGSEA. The CDR3 region has the DNA TGCAGCGTTCAACAGGCGCACACCGGGGAGCTGTTTTTT. Protein sequence: CSVQQAHTGELFF.

This clonotype showed up just a few times. The gene calls are TRBV12-3 or TRBV12-4 and TRBJ1-2, with D hard to call. Trimming took 8 bases from V and 5 from J, leaving 12 bases between them. The CDR3 extends over 12 amino acids. The CDR3 region is CASAGVGYGYTF. The CDR3 bases are TGTGCCAGCGCCGGGGTGGGATATGGCTACACCTTC.

This rearrangement joins TRBV24-1 to TRBJ2-5, with 7 bases identical to TRBD2. The V gene end was trimmed by 4 bases and the J gene end by 2 bases; junction bases not matched to a gene: 9. CDR3 size: 16 residues. Germline CDR1 and CDR2: KGHDR and SFDVKD. In DNA form, the CDR3 reads TGTGCCACCAGTGACCCTGGACCAGCGGGACAAGAGACCCAGTACTTC. Protein product: CATSDPGPAGQETQYF.

This clonotype was observed a handful of times. The V gene is TRBV27, the J gene TRBJ2-1; the match to TRBD1 covers 9 bases. From germline, CDR1 is MNHEY and CDR2 SMNVEV (reference sequence). V lost 7 bases to trimming and J lost 6 bases; unmatched junction nucleotides: 10. The CDR3 runs 15 residues. For the CDR3, the DNA is TGTGCCAGCACGCCGGCGGGACAGGGCGGCAATGAGCAGTTCTTC. The encoded protein is CASTPAGQGGNEQFF.

This clonotype turned up a few times. This chain connects TRBV7-2 to TRBJ2-1; the match to TRBD2 covers 13 bases. This CDR3 spans 16 amino acids. The trim removed 3 bases at V and 7 bases at J, leaving 6 bases unmatched. The germline CDR1 and CDR2 sequences are SGHTA and FQGNSA. In nucleotides, the CDR3 is TGTGCCAGCAGCTTGGTACTAGCGGGGGGGCGAAATGAGCAGTTCTTC. Translation gives CASSLVLAGGRNEQFF.